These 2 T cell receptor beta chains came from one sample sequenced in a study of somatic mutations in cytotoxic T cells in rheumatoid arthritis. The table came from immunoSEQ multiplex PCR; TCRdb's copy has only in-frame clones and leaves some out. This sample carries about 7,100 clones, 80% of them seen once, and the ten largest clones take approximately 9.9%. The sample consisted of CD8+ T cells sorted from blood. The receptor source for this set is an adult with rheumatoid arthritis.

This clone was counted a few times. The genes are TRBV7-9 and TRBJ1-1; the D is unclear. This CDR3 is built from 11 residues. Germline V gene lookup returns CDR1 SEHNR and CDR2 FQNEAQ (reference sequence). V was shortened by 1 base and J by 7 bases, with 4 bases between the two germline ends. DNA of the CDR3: TGTGCCAGCAGCTTAGGCCGTGAAGCTTTCTTT. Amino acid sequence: CASSLGREAFF.

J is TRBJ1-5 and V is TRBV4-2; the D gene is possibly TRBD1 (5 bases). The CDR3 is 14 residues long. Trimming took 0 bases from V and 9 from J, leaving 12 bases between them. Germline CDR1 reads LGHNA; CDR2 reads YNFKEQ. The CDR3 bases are TGTGCCAGCAGCCAAGATCGAGGGGAATTGCCCCAGCATTTT. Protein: CASSQDRGELPQHF.